What follows describes a single T cell receptor (beta chain). This entry belongs to a study of blood T cell repertoires in COVID-19. Per germline, CDR1 SGDLS and CDR2 YYNGEE. The CDR3 consists of 13 residues. The germline V and J ends were trimmed by 7 bases and 6 bases, with 14 bases remaining between them. Sequencing used immunoSEQ multiplex PCR; TCRdb keeps in-frame clones, though not all of them. The sample has 250,000 to 400,000 clones, 85% seen once. The J gene is TRBJ1-3, the V gene TRBV9; D may be TRBD1 (5 bases). The source material was PBMCs or T cells enriched from blood (not recorded which). The clonotype comes from a woman aged 30 to 39 who had been exposed to COVID-19. The CDR3 loop reads CASGAGYENTIYF. CDR3 sequence (DNA): TGTGCCAGCGGGGCTGGGTATGAAAACACCATATATTTT.